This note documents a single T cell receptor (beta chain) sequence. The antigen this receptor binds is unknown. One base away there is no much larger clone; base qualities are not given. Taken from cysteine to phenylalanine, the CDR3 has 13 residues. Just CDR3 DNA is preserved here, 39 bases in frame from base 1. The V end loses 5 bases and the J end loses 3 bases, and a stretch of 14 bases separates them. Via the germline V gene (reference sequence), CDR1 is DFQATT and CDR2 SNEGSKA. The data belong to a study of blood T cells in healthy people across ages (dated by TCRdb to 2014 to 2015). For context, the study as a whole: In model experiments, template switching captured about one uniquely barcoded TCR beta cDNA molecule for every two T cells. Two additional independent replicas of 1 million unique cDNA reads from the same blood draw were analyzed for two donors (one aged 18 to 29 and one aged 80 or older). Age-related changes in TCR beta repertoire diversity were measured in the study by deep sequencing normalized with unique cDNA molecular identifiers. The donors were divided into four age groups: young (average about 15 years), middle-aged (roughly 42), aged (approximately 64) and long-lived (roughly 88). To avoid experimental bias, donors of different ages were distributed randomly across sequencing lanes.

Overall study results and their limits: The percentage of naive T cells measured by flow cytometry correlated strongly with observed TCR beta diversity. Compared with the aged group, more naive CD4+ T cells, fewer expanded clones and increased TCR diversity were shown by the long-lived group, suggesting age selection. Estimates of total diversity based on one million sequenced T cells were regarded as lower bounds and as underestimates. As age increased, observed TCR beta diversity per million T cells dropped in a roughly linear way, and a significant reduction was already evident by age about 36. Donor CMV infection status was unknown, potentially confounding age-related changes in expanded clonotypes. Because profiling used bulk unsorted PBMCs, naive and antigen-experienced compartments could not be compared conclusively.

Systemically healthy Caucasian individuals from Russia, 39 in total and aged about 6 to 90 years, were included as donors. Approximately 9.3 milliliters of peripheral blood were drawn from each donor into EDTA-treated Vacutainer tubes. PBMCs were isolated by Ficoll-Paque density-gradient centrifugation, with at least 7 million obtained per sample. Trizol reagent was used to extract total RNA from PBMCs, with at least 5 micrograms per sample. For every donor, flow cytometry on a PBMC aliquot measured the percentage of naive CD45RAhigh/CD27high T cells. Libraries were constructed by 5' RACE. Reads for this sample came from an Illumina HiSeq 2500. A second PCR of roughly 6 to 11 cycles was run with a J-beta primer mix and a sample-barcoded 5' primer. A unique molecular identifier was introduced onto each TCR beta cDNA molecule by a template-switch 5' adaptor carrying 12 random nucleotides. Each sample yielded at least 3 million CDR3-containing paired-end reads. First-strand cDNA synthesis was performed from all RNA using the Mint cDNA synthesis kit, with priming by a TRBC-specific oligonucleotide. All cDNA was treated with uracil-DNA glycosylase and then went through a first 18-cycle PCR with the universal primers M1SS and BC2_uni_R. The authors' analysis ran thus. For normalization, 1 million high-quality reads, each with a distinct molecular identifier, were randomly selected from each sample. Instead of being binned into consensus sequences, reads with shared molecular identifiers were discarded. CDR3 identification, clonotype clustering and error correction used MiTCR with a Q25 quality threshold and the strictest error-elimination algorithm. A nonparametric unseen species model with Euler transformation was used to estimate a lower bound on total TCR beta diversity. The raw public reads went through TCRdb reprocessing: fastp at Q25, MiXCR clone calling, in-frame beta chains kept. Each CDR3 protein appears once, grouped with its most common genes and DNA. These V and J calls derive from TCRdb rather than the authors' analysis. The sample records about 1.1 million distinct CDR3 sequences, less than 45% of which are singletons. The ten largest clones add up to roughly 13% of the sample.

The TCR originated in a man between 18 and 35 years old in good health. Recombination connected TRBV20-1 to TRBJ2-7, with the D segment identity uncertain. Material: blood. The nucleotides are TGCAGTGCTCGGTCACCGAGTTTCTACGAGCAGTACTTC. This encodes CSARSPSFYEQYF.